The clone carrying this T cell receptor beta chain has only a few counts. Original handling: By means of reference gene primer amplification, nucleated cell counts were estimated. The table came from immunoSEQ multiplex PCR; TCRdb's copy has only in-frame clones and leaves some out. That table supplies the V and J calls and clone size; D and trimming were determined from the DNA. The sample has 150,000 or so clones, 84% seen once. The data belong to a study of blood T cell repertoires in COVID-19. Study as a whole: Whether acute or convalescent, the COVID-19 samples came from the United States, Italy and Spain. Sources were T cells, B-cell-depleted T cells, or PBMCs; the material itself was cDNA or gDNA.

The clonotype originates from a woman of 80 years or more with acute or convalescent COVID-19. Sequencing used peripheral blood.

The CDR3 loop is CASSDRSTSVIYGYTF. CDR3 bases: TGTGCCAGCAGCGACAGGTCGACGAGCGTCATTTATGGCTACACCTTC. J is TRBJ1-2 and V is TRBV7-8; tentatively, D is TRBD1 (6 bases). The ends were cut back, 5 bases at V and 5 bases at J, with 21 bases in the middle. The CDR3 length is 16 residues. Germline-derived CDR1 and CDR2 are SGHVS and FQNEAQ. Combining the CDR3 with reference TRBV7-8 and TRBJ1-2 gives the whole variable domain GAGVSQSPRYKVAKRGQDVALRCDPISGHVSLFWYQQALGQGPEFLTYFQNEAQLDKSGLPSDRFFAERPEGSVSTLKIQRTQQEDSAVYLCASSDRSTSVIYGYTFGSGTRLTVV.